This record looks at one T cell receptor (beta chain) sequence and its context. It lacks a known antigen. One base away there is no much larger clone; base qualities are not given. The sample is drawn from a study of yellow fever vaccine responses in identical twins (dated by TCRdb to 2016 to 2019). Study-level background: The study precisely tracked vaccine-responding T cell clones in identical twins.

Taken from cysteine to phenylalanine, the CDR3 has 13 residues. Only the CDR3 DNA is retained, 39 bases long and in frame from the first base. Trimming removed 3 bases from V and 4 bases from J, leaving 6 bases between the germline ends. The study at large found these results: The authors reported that the T cell response to vaccination in identical twins appeared partly convergent and partly personalized.

The library relied on RT-PCR. Sequenced on an Illumina HiSeq 2500. TCRdb trimmed the raw reads at Q25, called clones with MiXCR and kept productive beta chains. Every entry covers one CDR3 protein and lists the most common genes and DNA from its rows. The sample profile shows about 19,000 distinct CDR3 sequences; roughly three quarters of them were found once. Under 3% of the sample is held by the ten biggest clonotypes. This chain joins TRBV7-1 to TRBJ2-2, with no D gene named confidently. TRBV7-1 has ORF status, its function being uncertain. This clonotype was sampled from a woman aged 18-30 years who received the yellow fever vaccine. Donor details come from another sample of the same person, matched by shared clones. This material consisted of T cells from blood (PBMCs), unsorted or a sorted subset (not recorded which), taken before or after yellow fever vaccination (not recorded which). The encoded CDR3 is CASSSALTGELFF. The DNA sequence is given as TGTGCCAGCAGCTCTGCGCTCACCGGGGAGCTGTTTTTT.